The 25 T cell receptor beta chains below come from one sample, sequenced in a study of blood T cell repertoires in COVID-19. The table came from immunoSEQ multiplex PCR; TCRdb's copy has only in-frame clones and leaves some out. The sample lists some 170,000 clones, around 90% occurring once. Input material: peripheral blood. The receptors here all came from a woman aged 45-60 years with acute or convalescent COVID-19.

The chain couples TRBV15 to TRBJ2-7; the D gene is possibly TRBD1 (5 bases). CDR1 is LNHNV, CDR2 YYDKDF, per germline (reference sequence). V was cut by 5 bases and J by 2 bases, with 13 bases left in between. The CDR3 totals 14 residues. The CDR3 DNA is TGTGCCACCAGCGTTGGTGGGGCGGCCTACGAGCAGTACTTC. Amino acids: CATSVGGAAYEQYF.

Comments on this clone: Other nucleotide sequences from this sample produce the same CDR3. V and J are TRBV7-9 and TRBJ1-2, with D tentatively TRBD1 (6 bases). Looked up from germline, CDR1 is SEHNR and CDR2 is FQNEAQ (reference sequence). CDR3 length: 14 amino acids. V was shortened by 1 base and J by 6 bases, with 12 bases between the two germline ends. The CDR3 coding sequence is TGTGCCAGCAGCTTAGATAGGGGGTCGGATGGCTACACCTTC. This codes for CASSLDRGSDGYTF. The full variable domain, completed using reference TRBV7-9 and TRBJ1-2, is DTGVSQNPRHKITKRGQNVTFRCDPISEHNRLYWYRQTLGQGPEFLTYFQNEAQLEKSRLLSDRFSAERPKGSFSTLEIQRTEQGDSAMYLCASSLDRGSDGYTFGSGTRLTVV.

The genes are TRBV4-3 and TRBJ2-7, with 9 positions matching TRBD1. The V and J ends lost 1 base and 2 bases, in that order; junction bases with no gene match: 3. The CDR3 contains 15 residues. From germline, CDR1 is LGHNA and CDR2 YSLEER. Here the CDR3 DNA reads TGCGCCAGCAGCCAAGTGGACAGGGGAACCTACGAGCAGTACTTC. Translating gives CASSQVDRGTYEQYF.

The chain couples TRBV5-4 to TRBJ1-1; 10 positions match TRBD1. CDR1 and CDR2 from the germline V gene are SGHNT and YYREEE (reference sequence). CDR3 length equals 14 residues. The junction had 4 bases not matched to a gene; V was cut back by 4 bases and J by 4 bases. CDR3 DNA: TGTGCCAGCAGCCGGGACAGGGGAAGCACTGAAGCTTTCTTT. Its protein product is CASSRDRGSTEAFF.

The J gene is TRBJ1-2, the V gene TRBV5-4, with a tentative D call TRBD1 (6 bases). Per germline, CDR1 SGHNT and CDR2 YYREEE (reference sequence). This CDR3 is 13 amino acids long. V was shortened by 4 bases and J by 3 bases, with 10 bases between the two germline ends. Here the CDR3 reads CASSPDSDYGYTF. The CDR3 DNA reads as TGTGCCAGCAGCCCGGACAGCGACTATGGCTACACCTTC.

The CDR3: CASSQGTYGGDSYEQYF. The CDR3 DNA reads as TGTGCCAGCAGCCAAGGAACCTATGGCGGGGACTCCTACGAGCAGTACTTC. This chain uses TRBV4-2 with TRBJ2-7; D may be TRBD2 (6 bases). In germline, CDR1 is LGHNA, CDR2 YNFKEQ. The ends were cut back, 1 base at V and 0 bases at J, with 16 bases in the middle. The CDR3 is 17 residues long.

V is TRBV30 and J is TRBJ2-1, with 7 bases fitting TRBD1. The CDR3 is 14 amino acids. With V trimmed by 3 bases and J by 7 bases, 9 bases remained unmatched. CDR1 GTSNPN and CDR2 SVGIG come from the germline V gene (reference sequence). In DNA, the CDR3 is TGTGCCTGGAGCTCGACAGGGAAAGGGAATGAGCAGTTCTTC. Its translation is CAWSSTGKGNEQFF.

The rearrangement uses TRBV4-1 and TRBJ1-6; D unresolved. Germline CDR1 is MGHRA and CDR2 is YSYEKL. Between the trimmed V and J ends, which lost 1 base and 9 bases, there was a span of 13 bases. CDR3 length: 15 residues. The CDR3 bases are TGCGCCAGCAGCCAAGGGGCGGATGGGAGTTCACCCCTCCACTTT. Its translation is CASSQGADGSSPLHF.

The chain carries TRBV7-2 and TRBJ2-7; the D gene is possibly TRBD2 (5 bases). The ends were cut back, 1 base at V and 5 bases at J, with 6 bases in the middle. CDR1 is SGHTA and CDR2 is FQGNSA in the germline V gene. The CDR3 has 12 residues. The CDR3 bases are TGTGCCAGCAGCTTAGTCGGGAACGAGCAGTACTTC. Translation: CASSLVGNEQYF.

J is TRBJ2-7 and V is TRBV7-2; no clear D gene. This CDR3 comprises 14 residues. V lost 4 bases and J 5 bases, leaving 15 bases between the germline ends. CDR1 and CDR2 (germline): SGHTA, FQGNSA. The CDR3 DNA follows: TGTGCCAGCAGCTCCGCCCCCCATGGCCACGAGCAGTACTTC. Its translation is CASSSAPHGHEQYF.

The rearrangement links TRBV11-3 to TRBJ2-7, with a tentative D call TRBD1 (7 bases). The CDR3 length is 12 residues. CDR1 and CDR2 (germline): SGHNT, YENEEA. V was clipped by 5 bases and J by 5 bases, with 10 bases between them. CDR3 sequence reads: CASSPGGNEQYF. The CDR3 region has the DNA TGTGCCAGCAGCCCAGGGGGGAACGAGCAGTACTTC.

Concerning this clone: Other DNA sequences in this specimen translate into the identical CDR3. DNA of the CDR3: TGTGCCAGTAGTTGGGAGGGGGGTCGCCGCGAGCAGTACTTC. This translates into CASSWEGGRREQYF. The gene calls are TRBV19 and TRBJ2-7; maybe TRBD2 (7 bases). V was shortened by 5 bases and J by 6 bases, with 17 bases between the two germline ends. Germline V CDR1 and CDR2: LNHDA, SQIVND (reference sequence). The CDR3 covers 14 residues.

The gene calls are TRBV6-5 and TRBJ1-2; D not resolved. This CDR3 is built from 13 residues. Germline CDR1 and CDR2: MNHEY and SVGAGI. The V end was cut by 2 bases, the J end by 0 bases, with 4 bases between. The CDR3 DNA reads as TGTGCCAGCAGTTACGGAGCTAACTATGGCTACACCTTC. This codes for CASSYGANYGYTF.

The chain couples TRBV11-1 to TRBJ1-4, with 7 bases fitting TRBD1. The CDR3 is made up of 14 amino acids. CDR1 and CDR2 from the germline V gene are SGHAT and FQDESV (reference sequence). V lost 5 bases to trimming and J lost 4 bases; unmatched junction nucleotides: 4. CDR3 coding DNA: TGTGCCAGCAGCCCGGACAGGAGTAATGAAAAACTGTTTTTT. It yields the protein CASSPDRSNEKLFF.

The rearrangement links TRBV6-1 to TRBJ2-1; perhaps TRBD2 as D (5 bases). CDR3 length: 14 residues. CDR1 is MNHNS, CDR2 SASEGT, per germline. Trimming took 0 bases from V and 8 from J, leaving 11 bases between them. CDR3 loop: CASSEAWLADEQFF. DNA of the CDR3: TGTGCCAGCAGTGAAGCGTGGCTAGCCGATGAGCAGTTCTTC.

The CDR3 nucleotides read TGTGCCAGCAGCTTAGGCCTAGCGGGGGGGAGGGAGTTCTTC. Amino acids: CASSLGLAGGREFF. The J gene is TRBJ2-1, the V gene TRBV7-2; 12 bases fit TRBD2. With 1 base clipped from V and 14 bases from J, the junction kept 6 bases outside the gene matches. The CDR3 has 14 amino acids. From germline, CDR1 is SGHTA and CDR2 FQGNSA.

The gene calls are TRBV19 and TRBJ2-4; TRBD2 matches 11 bases. The CDR3 is made up of 15 amino acids. The V gene end was trimmed by 5 bases and the J gene end by 2 bases; junction bases not matched to a gene: 2. Germline-derived CDR1 and CDR2 are LNHDA and SQIVND (reference sequence). CDR3 region: CASSGTSGPKNIQYF. CDR3 coding DNA: TGTGCCAGTAGTGGGACTAGCGGCCCCAAAAACATTCAGTACTTC.

This CDR3 is CAWRDTGNTEAFF. The DNA of the CDR3 is TGTGCCTGGCGGGACACCGGAAACACTGAAGCTTTCTTT. J is TRBJ1-1 and V is TRBV30; tentatively, D is TRBD1 (6 bases). Trimming removed 5 bases from V and 2 bases from J, with 12 bases in between. The CDR3 runs to 13 residues. CDR1 and CDR2 from the germline V gene are GTSNPN and SVGIG (reference sequence).

This rearrangement joins TRBV7-3 to TRBJ1-4; 7 nucleotides align to TRBD1. Germline-derived CDR1 and CDR2 are SGHTA and FQGTGA. The CDR3 extends over 14 amino acids. J was trimmed by 7 bases and V by 8 bases; bases with no gene match: 10. The CDR3 here is CASGGQRNGEKLFF. CDR3 nucleotide sequence: TGTGCCAGCGGGGGACAGAGGAACGGTGAAAAACTGTTTTTT. Full variable domain (missing parts from reference TRBV7-3 and TRBJ1-4): GAGVSQTPSNKVTEKGKYVELRCDPISGHTALYWYRQSLGQGPEFLIYFQGTGAADDSGLPNDRFFAVRPEGSVSTLKIQRTERGDSAVYLCASGGQRNGEKLFFGSGTQLSVL.

The chain carries TRBV19 and TRBJ2-3; 15 bases agree with TRBD2. There are 18 residues in the CDR3. Germline V gene lookup returns CDR1 LNHDA and CDR2 SQIVND (reference sequence). The ends lost 5 bases at V and 3 bases at J; junction bases unmatched: 9. CDR3 sequence: CASSETGTSGGFTDTQYF. The CDR3 DNA sequence: TGTGCCAGTAGTGAAACCGGGACTAGCGGGGGGTTTACAGATACGCAGTATTTT. Full variable domain (rest looked up from reference TRBV19 and TRBJ2-3): DGGITQSPKYLFRKEGQNVTLSCEQNLNHDAMYWYRQDPGQGLRLIYYSQIVNDFQKGDIAEGYSVSREKKESFPLTVTSAQKNPTAFYLCASSETGTSGGFTDTQYFGPGTRLTVL.

This chain joins TRBV2 and TRBJ2-3, with TRBD2 matching 9 bases. The CDR3 runs 14 residues. CDR1 and CDR2 (germline): SNHLY, FYNNEI. After removal of 3 bases from V and 7 bases from J, the junction contained 5 bases not matched to a gene. The CDR3 DNA reads TGTGCCAGCAGTGAGGGACTAGCTCCTCATACGCAGTATTTT. Its protein is CASSEGLAPHTQYF. The full variable domain, its missing parts supplied by reference TRBV2 and TRBJ2-3, is EPEVTQTPSHQVTQMGQEVILRCVPISNHLYFYWYRQILGQKVEFLVSFYNNEISEKSEIFDDQFSVERPDGSNFTLKIRSTKLEDSAMYFCASSEGLAPHTQYFGPGTRLTVL.

This chain uses TRBV7-2 with TRBJ2-2; D gene uncertain. Trimming took 1 base from V and 2 from J, leaving 5 bases between them. The CDR3 covers 14 residues. The germline CDR1 and CDR2 sequences are SGHTA and FQGNSA. The CDR3 DNA is TGTGCCAGCAGCTTAGATAGAAACACCGGGGAGCTGTTTTTT. Translation: CASSLDRNTGELFF.

V gene TRBV24-1 combines with J gene TRBJ2-1; D remains unclear. The CDR3 has 15 amino acids. From germline, CDR1 is KGHDR and CDR2 SFDVKD. The ends were cut back, 5 bases at V and 0 bases at J, with 10 bases in the middle. This CDR3 reads CATSAAYDSYNEQFF. CDR3 in DNA: TGTGCCACCAGTGCCGCGTACGACTCCTACAATGAGCAGTTCTTC.

The rearrangement links TRBV18 to TRBJ2-3; tentatively, D is TRBD1 (5 bases). The CDR3 has 14 amino acids. The germline V and J ends were trimmed by 1 base and 5 bases, with 10 bases remaining between them. CDR1 and CDR2 from the germline V gene are KGHSH and LQKENI. The DNA for the CDR3 is TGTGCCAGCTCACCACGCACAGGACGAGATACGCAGTATTTT. Residues: CASSPRTGRDTQYF.

The chain combines TRBV7-2 with TRBJ1-6; no firm D call. Trimming pared 8 bases from V and 8 bases from J, leaving 10 bases between. CDR3 length: 12 residues. Germline V gene data show CDR1 as SGHTA and CDR2 as FQGNSA. CDR3 amino acids: CASALQHSPLHF. The CDR3 nucleotides are TGTGCCAGCGCCCTACAGCATTCACCCCTCCACTTT.